These 23 T cell receptor beta chains were sequenced from one sample in a study of T-cell reconstitution after alpha-beta-depleted transplantation in children. Unique molecular identifiers were used in preparing the TCRbeta library. TCRdb redid the calling of the PCR reads with MiXCR, one entry per CDR3 protein. The sample shows fewer than 700,000 distinct CDR3 sequences, 10% to 15% of them seen only once. The sequencing used PBMCs, mostly from graft donor cells, collected 360 days after TCRalphabeta/CD19-depleted stem cell transplant. The receptors here all came from a male patient aged 5 to 17 who had a stem cell transplant for acute myeloid leukemia, so the T cells may come from the graft donor.

This clonotype appeared a few times. The rearrangement links TRBV4-2 to TRBJ2-5, with D uncertain. Trimming removed 1 base from V and 5 bases from J, with 8 bases in between. The CDR3 totals 13 residues. Germline V CDR1 and CDR2: LGHNA, YNFKEQ. The CDR3 nucleotides read TGTGCCAGCAGCCAAGCGGCCGGCGAGACCCAGTACTTC. This encodes CASSQAAGETQYF.

This rearrangement joins TRBV18 to TRBJ2-7, with TRBD1 matching over 8 bases. Germline CDR1 is KGHSH and CDR2 is LQKENI. This CDR3 region has 14 residues. The J segment lost 6 bases and the V segment lost 6 bases, leaving 10 bases of the junction unmatched. The CDR3 nucleotides are TGTGCCAGCTCTGAGACAGGGGTCTTCCCCGAGCAGTACTTC. This gives the protein CASSETGVFPEQYF.

The CDR3 DNA sequence: TGTGCCAGCACCGAGACTAGCGGGAGACATGAGCAGTTCTTC. This codes for CASTETSGRHEQFF. J is TRBJ2-1 and V is TRBV6-2 or TRBV6-3; TRBD2 matches at 12 bases. Germline CDR1 MNHEY, CDR2 SVGEGT. CDR3 size: 14 residues. The junction had 6 bases not matched to a gene; V was cut back by 7 bases and J by 8 bases.

The chain couples TRBV29-1 to TRBJ1-1; D is uncertain. The CDR3 sequence is 15 residues long. Germline V gives CDR1 SQVTM, CDR2 ANQGSEA. Trimming pared 2 bases from V and 3 bases from J, leaving 16 bases between. For the CDR3, the DNA is TGCAGCGTTGAATATCACCTCTTGGCGGACACTGAAGCTTTCTTT. This sequence encodes CSVEYHLLADTEAFF.

This clonotype was observed many times. V is TRBV7-8 and J is TRBJ2-3; no reliable D call. The CDR3 has 18 amino acids. The germline V gene has CDR1 SGHVS and CDR2 FQNEAQ. V gave up 5 bases and J gave up 0 bases, with 21 bases separating them. CDR3 DNA: TGTGCCAGCAGCCCCGGATGGGCCCAGAGTCTGAGCACAGATACGCAGTATTTT. This encodes CASSPGWAQSLSTDTQYF.

This clonotype was detected only a few times. The chain employs TRBV12-3 or TRBV12-4 and TRBJ2-1; TRBD1 might be the D (6 bases). The CDR3 loop spans 14 amino acids. The V and J ends lost 8 bases and 8 bases respectively, with 19 bases between them. The CDR3 DNA is TGTGCCAGCGTTCCCAGTAGCAGGGGCGATGAGCAGTTCTTC. Amino acid sequence: CASVPSSRGDEQFF.

This clonotype was found many times. The rearrangement uses TRBV5-1 and TRBJ2-3; a weak D match, TRBD1 (6 bases). There are 16 residues in the CDR3. The germline CDR1 and CDR2 sequences are SGHRS and YFSETQ. The V gene lost 2 bases and the J gene lost 0 bases, with 13 bases spanning the gap. The CDR3 nucleotides read TGCGCCAGCAGCTTTACTAGACAGGCAAGCACAGATACGCAGTATTTT. It is translated as CASSFTRQASTDTQYF.

This clonotype was counted only a few times. The rearrangement uses TRBV11-3 and TRBJ2-2; 9 nucleotides agree with TRBD2. V was clipped by 1 base and J by 5 bases; unmatched bases: 8. The germline V gene has CDR1 SGHNT and CDR2 YENEEA. The CDR3 is 17 residues long. The CDR3 protein is CASSLGGSGSRTGELFF. CDR3 coding DNA: TGTGCCAGCAGCTTAGGAGGTAGCGGGAGTCGAACCGGGGAGCTGTTTTTT.

This clonotype turned up a few times. The chain employs TRBV18 and TRBJ2-1; tentatively, D is TRBD2 (6 bases). V was shortened by 2 bases and J by 8 bases, with 22 bases between the two germline ends. The CDR3 consists of 17 residues. Germline V gene lookup returns CDR1 KGHSH and CDR2 LQKENI. CDR3 in amino acids: CASSPTGSGLEDDEQFF. For the CDR3, the DNA is TGTGCCAGCTCACCAACTGGAAGCGGGCTAGAGGACGATGAGCAGTTCTTC.

J is TRBJ2-7 and V is TRBV6-2 or TRBV6-3, with 8 bases fitting TRBD2. There are 15 residues in the CDR3. In germline, CDR1 is MNHEY, CDR2 SVGEGT. V lost 6 bases and J lost 0; bases outside the gene matches: 7. The CDR3, as DNA: TGTGCCAGCAGGCTTCTAGCGGGCTACTCCTACGAGCAGTACTTC. As protein: CASRLLAGYSYEQYF.

This clonotype was seen ten or more times. The chain recombines TRBV24-1 with TRBJ2-1; D is unclear. The CDR3 consists of 16 residues. The V gene's germline CDR1 is KGHDR and CDR2 SFDVKD. The germline V and J ends were trimmed by 0 bases and 3 bases, with 11 bases remaining between them. The CDR3 coding sequence is TGTGCCACCAGTGATTTGAGTAGGGTCGGCTACAATGAGCAGTTCTTC. It yields the protein CATSDLSRVGYNEQFF.

This clonotype has ten or more counts. This chain connects TRBV7-3 to TRBJ2-1; D may be TRBD1 or TRBD2 (6 bases each). V was shortened by 3 bases and J by 2 bases, with 11 bases between the two germline ends. The CDR3 spans 15 residues. CDR1 SGHTA and CDR2 FQGTGA come from the germline V gene. CDR3 nucleotides: TGTGCCAGCAGCTTTAAACGGGGGCCCTACAATGAGCAGTTCTTC. Protein sequence: CASSFKRGPYNEQFF.

The table lists this clonotype with a few counts. J is TRBJ2-5 and V is TRBV30; 9 bases are shared with TRBD2. J was trimmed by 0 bases and V by 4 bases; bases with no gene match: 9. CDR1 and CDR2 from the germline V gene are GTSNPN and SVGIG (reference sequence). This CDR3 is built from 16 residues. The CDR3 loop is CAWNGGASGNQETQYF. CDR3 nucleotide sequence: TGTGCCTGGAACGGTGGAGCTAGCGGGAACCAAGAGACCCAGTACTTC.

The table lists this clonotype with a few counts. The V call is TRBV20-1, the J call TRBJ2-2, with 9 positions matching TRBD2. This CDR3 contains 17 residues. Germline trimming cut 4 bases from V and 6 bases from J; bases unmatched to any gene: 15. Germline V gives CDR1 DFQATT, CDR2 SNEGSKA (reference sequence). The CDR3 spells CSAIRDSGGVGAGELFF. The CDR3 DNA reads TGCAGTGCTATTAGGGATAGCGGGGGCGTCGGGGCCGGGGAGCTGTTTTTT.

This clonotype was picked up many times. The chain links TRBV27 to TRBJ1-2; TRBD1 aligns across 10 bases. CDR3 length: 14 amino acids. With V trimmed by 4 bases and J by 4 bases, 3 bases remained unmatched. The germline CDR1 and CDR2 sequences are MNHEY and SMNVEV (reference sequence). CDR3 nucleotide sequence: TGTGCCAGCAGTTCGGGACAGGGGATCTATGGCTACACCTTC. Translation gives CASSSGQGIYGYTF.

The chain uses TRBV12-3 or TRBV12-4 and TRBJ1-5; D ambiguous. With 3 bases removed from V and 0 bases from J, the gap between germline ends came to 15 bases. The CDR3 length is 17 residues. The chain's CDR3 is CASSLGKGPPSNQPQHF. As DNA, the CDR3 is TGTGCCAGCAGTTTGGGAAAGGGTCCTCCTAGCAATCAGCCCCAGCATTTT.

The chain uses TRBV7-2 and TRBJ2-4; TRBD2 matches at 7 bases. The germline CDR1 and CDR2 sequences are SGHTA and FQGNSA. The J segment lost 0 bases and the V segment lost 5 bases, leaving 7 bases of the junction unmatched. The CDR3 runs 16 residues. The CDR3 reads CASSPASGGAKNIQYF. The CDR3 DNA reads TGTGCCAGCAGCCCAGCTAGCGGTGGAGCCAAAAACATTCAGTACTTC. Variable domain in full (rest from reference TRBV7-2 and TRBJ2-4): GAGVSQSPSNKVTEKGKDVELRCDPISGHTALYWYRQSLGQGLEFLIYFQGNSAPDKSGLPSDRFSAERTGGSVSTLTIQRTQQEDSAVYLCASSPASGGAKNIQYFGAGTRLSVL.

This clonotype was detected ten times or more. DNA of the CDR3: TGTGCCAGCATTACTAGTGGTTCGGATACGCAGTATTTT. As protein: CASITSGSDTQYF. The V and J genes are TRBV12-3 or TRBV12-4 and TRBJ2-3; D is perhaps TRBD2 (5 bases). The CDR3 contains 13 residues. Trimming took off 7 bases at V and 6 bases at J, with 14 bases between the two ends.

This clonotype was counted only a few times. This CDR3 reads CASSLARSNSYEQYF. CDR3 bases: TGTGCCAGCAGTTTAGCGCGGTCGAATAGCTACGAGCAGTACTTC. This rearrangement joins TRBV12-3 or TRBV12-4 to TRBJ2-7; no clear D. The CDR3 runs to 15 residues. V dropped 0 bases and J dropped 3 bases, with 12 bases sitting between them.

This clonotype was found many times. V usage is TRBV7-2 and J usage is TRBJ2-5; TRBD2 agrees at 8 bases. The CDR3 totals 16 residues. Germline V CDR1 and CDR2: SGHTA, FQGNSA. V trimming: 5 bases; J trimming: 6 bases; junction bases outside the gene matches: 14. Here the CDR3 reads CASSPPPQRELKTQYF. Here the CDR3 DNA reads TGTGCCAGCAGCCCCCCTCCTCAGCGGGAGTTGAAGACCCAGTACTTC. Variable domain in full (rest from reference TRBV7-2 and TRBJ2-5): GAGVSQSPSNKVTEKGKDVELRCDPISGHTALYWYRQSLGQGLEFLIYFQGNSAPDKSGLPSDRFSAERTGGSVSTLTIQRTQQEDSAVYLCASSPPPQRELKTQYFGPGTRLLVL.

This clonotype was observed a handful of times. The chain employs TRBV19 and TRBJ2-1; D is possibly TRBD2 (6 bases). The CDR3 runs 13 residues. Germline values: CDR1 LNHDA, CDR2 SQIVND (reference sequence). Trimming took 5 bases from V and 8 from J, leaving 13 bases between them. CDR3 in amino acids: CASSLAEGDEQFF. The DNA for the CDR3 is TGTGCCAGTAGTTTGGCGGAGGGAGATGAGCAGTTCTTC.

The J gene is TRBJ2-1, the V gene TRBV20-1; TRBD1 aligns across 9 bases. The J segment lost 5 bases and the V segment lost 4 bases, leaving 6 bases of the junction unmatched. The CDR3 runs to 14 residues. Germline-derived CDR1 and CDR2 are DFQATT and SNEGSKA (reference sequence). The CDR3 DNA sequence: TGCAGTGCTACCACAGGGGGCGCAGACAATGAGCAGTTCTTC. Protein sequence: CSATTGGADNEQFF.

V is TRBV30 and J is TRBJ2-7; a possible D gene is TRBD1 (7 bases). Germline assignment: CDR1 GTSNPN and CDR2 SVGIG (reference sequence). This CDR3 has 16 residues. V was clipped by 1 base and J by 0 bases, with 16 bases between them. The CDR3: CAWSAYRGGASYEQYF. The CDR3 DNA is TGTGCCTGGAGTGCCTACAGGGGAGGAGCCTCCTACGAGCAGTACTTC.